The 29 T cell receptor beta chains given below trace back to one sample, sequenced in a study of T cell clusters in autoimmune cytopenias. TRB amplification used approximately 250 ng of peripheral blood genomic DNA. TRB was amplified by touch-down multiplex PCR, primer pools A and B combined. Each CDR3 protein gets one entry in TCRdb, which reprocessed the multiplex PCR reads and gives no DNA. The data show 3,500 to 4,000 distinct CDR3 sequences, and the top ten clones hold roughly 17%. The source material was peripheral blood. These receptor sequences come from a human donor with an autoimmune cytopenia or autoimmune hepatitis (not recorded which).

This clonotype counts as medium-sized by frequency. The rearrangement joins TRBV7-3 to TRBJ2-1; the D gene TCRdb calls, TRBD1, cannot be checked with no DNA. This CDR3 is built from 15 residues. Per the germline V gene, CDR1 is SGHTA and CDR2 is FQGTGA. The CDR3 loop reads CASSGVSTVYNEQFF.

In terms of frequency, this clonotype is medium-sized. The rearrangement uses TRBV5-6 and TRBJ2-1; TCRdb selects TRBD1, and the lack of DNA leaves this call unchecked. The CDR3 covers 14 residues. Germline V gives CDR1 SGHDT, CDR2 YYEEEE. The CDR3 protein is CASSFRARYNEQFF. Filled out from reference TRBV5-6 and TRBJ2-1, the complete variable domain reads DAGVTQSPTHLIKTRGQQVTLRCSPKSGHDTVSWYQQALGQGPQFIFQYYEEEERQRGNFPDRFSGHQFPNYSSELNVNALLLGDSALYLCASSFRARYNEQFFGPGTRLTVL.

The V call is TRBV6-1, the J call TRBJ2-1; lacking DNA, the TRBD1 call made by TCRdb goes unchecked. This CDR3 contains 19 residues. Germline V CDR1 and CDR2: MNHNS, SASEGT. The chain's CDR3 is CASSEQRTGGASSVREQFF.

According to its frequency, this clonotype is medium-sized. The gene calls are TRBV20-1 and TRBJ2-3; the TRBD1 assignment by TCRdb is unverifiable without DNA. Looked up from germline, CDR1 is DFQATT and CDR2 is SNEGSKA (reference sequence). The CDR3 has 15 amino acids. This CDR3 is CSARATGQLTDTQYF.

This CDR3 reads CASSTLGQGRSTGELFF. The chain recombines TRBV19 with TRBJ2-2; TCRdb proposes TRBD1, but this gene call is untestable without DNA. Germline V lookup: CDR1 LNHDA, CDR2 SQIVND (reference sequence). This CDR3 is built from 17 residues.

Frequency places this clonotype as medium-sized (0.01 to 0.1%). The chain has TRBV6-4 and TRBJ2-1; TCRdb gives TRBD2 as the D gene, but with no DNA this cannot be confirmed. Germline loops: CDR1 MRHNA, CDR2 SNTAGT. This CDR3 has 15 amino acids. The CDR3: CASSEASGGAHEQFF.

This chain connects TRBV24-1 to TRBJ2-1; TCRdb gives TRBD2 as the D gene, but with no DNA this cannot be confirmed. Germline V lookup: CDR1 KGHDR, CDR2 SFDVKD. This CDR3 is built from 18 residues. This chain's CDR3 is CATSEQSLAGANDNEQFF.

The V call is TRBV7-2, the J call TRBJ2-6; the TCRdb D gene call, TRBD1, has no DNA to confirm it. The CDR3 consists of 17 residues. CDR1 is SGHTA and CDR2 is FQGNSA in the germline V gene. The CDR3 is CASSLRDRGPGANVLTF.

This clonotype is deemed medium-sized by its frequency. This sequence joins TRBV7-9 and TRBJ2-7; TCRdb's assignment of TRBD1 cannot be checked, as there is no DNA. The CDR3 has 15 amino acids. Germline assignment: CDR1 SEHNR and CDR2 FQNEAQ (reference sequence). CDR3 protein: CASSLGAGANYEQYF.

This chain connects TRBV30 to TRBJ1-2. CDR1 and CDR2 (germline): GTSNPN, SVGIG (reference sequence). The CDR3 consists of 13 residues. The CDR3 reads CASSMGSDYGYTF.

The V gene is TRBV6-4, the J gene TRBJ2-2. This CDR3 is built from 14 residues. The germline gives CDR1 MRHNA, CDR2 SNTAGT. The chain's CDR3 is CASSDSSVPGELFF.

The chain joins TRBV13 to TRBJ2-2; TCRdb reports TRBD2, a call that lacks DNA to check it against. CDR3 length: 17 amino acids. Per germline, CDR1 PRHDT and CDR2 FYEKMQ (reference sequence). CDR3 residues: CASSPPSGGPNTGELFF.

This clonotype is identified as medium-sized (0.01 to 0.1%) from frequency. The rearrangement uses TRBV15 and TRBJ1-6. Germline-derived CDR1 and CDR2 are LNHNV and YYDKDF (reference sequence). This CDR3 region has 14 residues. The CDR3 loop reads CATSRGEANSPLHF.

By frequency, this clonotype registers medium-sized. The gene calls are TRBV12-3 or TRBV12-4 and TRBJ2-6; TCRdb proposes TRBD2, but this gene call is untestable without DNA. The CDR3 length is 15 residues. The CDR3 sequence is CASSLEGSGANVLTF.

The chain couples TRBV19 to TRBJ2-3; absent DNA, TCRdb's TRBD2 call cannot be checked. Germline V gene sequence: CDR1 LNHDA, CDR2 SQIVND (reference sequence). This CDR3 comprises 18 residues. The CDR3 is CATRRTGLAGRSTDTQYF.

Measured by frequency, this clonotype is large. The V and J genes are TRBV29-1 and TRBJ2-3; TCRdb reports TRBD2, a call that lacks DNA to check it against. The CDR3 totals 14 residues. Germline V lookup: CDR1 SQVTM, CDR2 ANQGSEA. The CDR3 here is CSVAPGRSTDTQYF.

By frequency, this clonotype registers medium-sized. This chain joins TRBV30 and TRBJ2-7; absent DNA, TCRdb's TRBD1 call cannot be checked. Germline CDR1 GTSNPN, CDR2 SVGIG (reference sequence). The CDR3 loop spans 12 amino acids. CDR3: CAWRGDRIEQYF.

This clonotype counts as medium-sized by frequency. CDR3 residues: CSVEGGRGTGELFF. This chain uses TRBV29-1 with TRBJ2-2; TCRdb calls TRBD2, which cannot be checked without DNA. This CDR3 has 14 residues. Germline loops: CDR1 SQVTM, CDR2 ANQGSEA.

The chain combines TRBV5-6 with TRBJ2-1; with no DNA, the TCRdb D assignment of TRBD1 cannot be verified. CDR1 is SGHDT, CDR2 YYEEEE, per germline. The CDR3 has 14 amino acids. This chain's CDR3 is CASSSTGAYNEQFF.

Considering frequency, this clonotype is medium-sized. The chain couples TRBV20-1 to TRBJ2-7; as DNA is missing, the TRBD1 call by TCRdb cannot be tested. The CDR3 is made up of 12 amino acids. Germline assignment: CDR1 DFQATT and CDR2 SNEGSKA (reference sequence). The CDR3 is CSASPGLNEQYF.

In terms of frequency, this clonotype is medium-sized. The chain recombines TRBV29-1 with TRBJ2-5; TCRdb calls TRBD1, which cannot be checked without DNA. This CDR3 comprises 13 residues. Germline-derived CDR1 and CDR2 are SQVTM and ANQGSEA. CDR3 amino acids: CSVGTGGLETQYF.

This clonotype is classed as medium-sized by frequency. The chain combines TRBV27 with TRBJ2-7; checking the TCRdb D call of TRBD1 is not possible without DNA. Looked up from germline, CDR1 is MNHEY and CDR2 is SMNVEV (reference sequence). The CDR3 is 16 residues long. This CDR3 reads CASSLGDRGMSYEQYF.

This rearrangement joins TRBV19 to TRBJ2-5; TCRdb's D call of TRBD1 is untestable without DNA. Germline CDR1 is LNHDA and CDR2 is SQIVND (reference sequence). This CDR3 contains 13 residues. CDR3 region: CASSISVSETQYF.

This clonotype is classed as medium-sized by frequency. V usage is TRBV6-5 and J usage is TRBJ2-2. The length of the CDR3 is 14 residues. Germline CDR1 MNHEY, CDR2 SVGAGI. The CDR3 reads CASSYSIGTGELFF.

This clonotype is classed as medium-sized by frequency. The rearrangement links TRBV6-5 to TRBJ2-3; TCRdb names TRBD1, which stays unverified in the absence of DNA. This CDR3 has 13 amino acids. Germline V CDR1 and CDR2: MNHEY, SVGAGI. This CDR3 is CASKTGNTDTQYF.

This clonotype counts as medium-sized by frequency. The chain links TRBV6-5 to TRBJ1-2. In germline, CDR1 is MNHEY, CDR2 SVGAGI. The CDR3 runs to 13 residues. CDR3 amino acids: CASSEISNYGYTF.

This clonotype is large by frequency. CDR3: CSVARDTALEQYF. The chain links TRBV29-1 to TRBJ2-7; absent DNA, TCRdb's TRBD1 call cannot be checked. The CDR3 has 13 residues. CDR1 is SQVTM and CDR2 is ANQGSEA in the germline V gene.

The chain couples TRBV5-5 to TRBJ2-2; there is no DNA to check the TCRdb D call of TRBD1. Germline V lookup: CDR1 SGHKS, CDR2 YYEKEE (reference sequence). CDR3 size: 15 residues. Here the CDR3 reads CASSGQWRGTGELFF.

This CDR3 is CSATSGRYQETQYF. This chain links TRBV20-1 with TRBJ2-5; TCRdb designates TRBD2, a call that cannot be tested without DNA. CDR1 is DFQATT and CDR2 is SNEGSKA in the germline V gene (reference sequence). This CDR3 spans 14 amino acids.